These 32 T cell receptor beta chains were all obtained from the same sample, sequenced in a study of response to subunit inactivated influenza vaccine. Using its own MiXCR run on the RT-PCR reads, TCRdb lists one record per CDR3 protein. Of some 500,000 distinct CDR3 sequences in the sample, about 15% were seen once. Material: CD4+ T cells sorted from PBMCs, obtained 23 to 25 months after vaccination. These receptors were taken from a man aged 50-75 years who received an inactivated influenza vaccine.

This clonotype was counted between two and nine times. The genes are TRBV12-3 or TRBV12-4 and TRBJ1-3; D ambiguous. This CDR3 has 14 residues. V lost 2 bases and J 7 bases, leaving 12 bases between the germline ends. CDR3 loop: CASSLNSADNTIYF. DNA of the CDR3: TGTGCCAGCAGTTTAAACAGTGCGGATAACACCATATATTTT.

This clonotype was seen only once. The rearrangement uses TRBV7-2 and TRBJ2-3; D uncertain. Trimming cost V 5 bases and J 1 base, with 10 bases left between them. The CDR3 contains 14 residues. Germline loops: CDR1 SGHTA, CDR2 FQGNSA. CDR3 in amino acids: CASSPDAGTDTQYF. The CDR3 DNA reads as TGTGCCAGCAGCCCCGATGCGGGCACAGATACGCAGTATTTT.

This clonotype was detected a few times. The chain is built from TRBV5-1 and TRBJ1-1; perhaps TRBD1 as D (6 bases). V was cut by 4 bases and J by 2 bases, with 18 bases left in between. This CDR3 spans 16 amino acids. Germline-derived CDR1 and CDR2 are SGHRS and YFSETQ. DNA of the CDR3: TGCGCCAGCAGCCCGCTACAGGGATCAGCAAACACTGAAGCTTTCTTT. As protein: CASSPLQGSANTEAFF.

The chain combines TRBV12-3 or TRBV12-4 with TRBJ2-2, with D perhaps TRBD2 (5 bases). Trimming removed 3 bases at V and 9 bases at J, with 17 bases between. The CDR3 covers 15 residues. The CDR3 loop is CASSLTVTGSRELFF. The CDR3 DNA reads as TGTGCCAGCAGTTTGACGGTTACGGGATCCCGGGAGCTGTTTTTT.

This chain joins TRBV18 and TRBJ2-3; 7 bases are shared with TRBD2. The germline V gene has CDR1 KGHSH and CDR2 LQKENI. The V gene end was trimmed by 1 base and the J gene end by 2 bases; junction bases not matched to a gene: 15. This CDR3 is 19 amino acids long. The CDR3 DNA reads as TGTGCCAGCTCACCACGGACTACTAGCGCTAGCCGGGTCACAGATACGCAGTATTTT. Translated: CASSPRTTSASRVTDTQYF.

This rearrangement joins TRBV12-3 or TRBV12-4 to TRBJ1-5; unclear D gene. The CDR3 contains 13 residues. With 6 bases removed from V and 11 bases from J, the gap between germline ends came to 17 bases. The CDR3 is CASSSTTSYTQHF. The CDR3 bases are TGTGCCAGCAGCTCGACCACGTCCTACACCCAGCATTTT.

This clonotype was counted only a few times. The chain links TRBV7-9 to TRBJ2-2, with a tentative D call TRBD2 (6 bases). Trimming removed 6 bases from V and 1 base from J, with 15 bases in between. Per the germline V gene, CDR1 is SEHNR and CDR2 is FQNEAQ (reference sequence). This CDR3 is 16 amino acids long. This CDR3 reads CASSTMGLRNTGELFF. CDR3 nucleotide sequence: TGTGCCAGCAGTACTATGGGACTCCGGAACACCGGGGAGCTGTTTTTT.

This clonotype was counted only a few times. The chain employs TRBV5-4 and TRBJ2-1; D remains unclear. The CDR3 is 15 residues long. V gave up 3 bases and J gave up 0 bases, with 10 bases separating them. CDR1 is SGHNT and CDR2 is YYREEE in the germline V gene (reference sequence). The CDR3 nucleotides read TGTGCCAGCAGCTACGACCGGAGCTCCTACAATGAGCAGTTCTTC. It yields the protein CASSYDRSSYNEQFF.

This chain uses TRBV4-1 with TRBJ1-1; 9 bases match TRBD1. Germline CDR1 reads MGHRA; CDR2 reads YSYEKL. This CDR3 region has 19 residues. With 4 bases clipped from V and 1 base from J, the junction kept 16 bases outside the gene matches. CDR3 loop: CASSRGTGTHSGPNTEAFF. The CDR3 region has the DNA TGCGCCAGCAGCCGGGGGACAGGGACTCACTCCGGCCCGAACACTGAAGCTTTCTTT.

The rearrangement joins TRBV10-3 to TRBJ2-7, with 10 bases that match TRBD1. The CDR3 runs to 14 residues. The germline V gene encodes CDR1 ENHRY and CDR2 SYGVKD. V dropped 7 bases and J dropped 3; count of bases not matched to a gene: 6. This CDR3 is CAITVGQGVYEQYF. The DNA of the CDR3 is TGTGCCATCACCGTAGGACAGGGGGTCTACGAGCAGTACTTC.

DNA for the CDR3: TGCGCCAGCAGCTTGGGGGTAGGGGGCCCTAGGAACACTGAAGCTTTCTTT. It specifies CASSLGVGGPRNTEAFF. This chain joins TRBV5-1 and TRBJ1-1; 7 bases agree with TRBD1. CDR3 length equals 17 residues. Germline CDR1 and CDR2: SGHRS and YFSETQ. V gave up 0 bases and J gave up 1 base; unmatched junction bases: 9.

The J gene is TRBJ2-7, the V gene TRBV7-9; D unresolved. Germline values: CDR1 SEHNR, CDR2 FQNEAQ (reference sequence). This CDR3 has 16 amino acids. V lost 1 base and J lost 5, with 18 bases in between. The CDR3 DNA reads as TGTGCCAGCAGCTTAGGAGAAGGTGGTGGGATGGACGAGCAGTACTTC. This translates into CASSLGEGGGMDEQYF.

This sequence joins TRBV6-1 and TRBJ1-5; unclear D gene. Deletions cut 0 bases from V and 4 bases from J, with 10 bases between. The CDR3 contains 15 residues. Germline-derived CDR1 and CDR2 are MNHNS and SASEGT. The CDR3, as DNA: TGTGCCAGCAGTGAAGCTCCTCTTCAAAATCAGCCCCAGCATTTT. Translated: CASSEAPLQNQPQHF.

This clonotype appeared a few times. CDR3 protein: CASSFSPGWAHDEQFF. CDR3 bases: TGCGCCAGCAGCTTCTCTCCGGGGTGGGCCCACGATGAGCAGTTCTTC. The chain employs TRBV5-1 and TRBJ2-1; weak D call: TRBD2 (5 bases). This CDR3 has 16 amino acids. Germline V gives CDR1 SGHRS, CDR2 YFSETQ. Trimming stripped 2 bases from V and 8 bases from J, with 20 bases between.

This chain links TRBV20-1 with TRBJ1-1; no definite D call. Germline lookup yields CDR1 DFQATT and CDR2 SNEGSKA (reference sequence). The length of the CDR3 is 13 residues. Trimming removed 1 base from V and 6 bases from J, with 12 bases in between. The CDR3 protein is CSARAGVVAEAFF. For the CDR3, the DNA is TGCAGTGCTAGAGCCGGGGTGGTGGCTGAAGCTTTCTTT.

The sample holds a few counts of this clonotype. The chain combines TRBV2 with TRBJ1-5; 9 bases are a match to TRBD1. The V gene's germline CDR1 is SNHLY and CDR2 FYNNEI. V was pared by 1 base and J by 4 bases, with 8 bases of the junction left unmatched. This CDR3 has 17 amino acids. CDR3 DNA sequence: TGTGCCAGCAGTGAAGACAGGGGGCTGGGAAGTAATCAGCCCCAGCATTTT. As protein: CASSEDRGLGSNQPQHF.

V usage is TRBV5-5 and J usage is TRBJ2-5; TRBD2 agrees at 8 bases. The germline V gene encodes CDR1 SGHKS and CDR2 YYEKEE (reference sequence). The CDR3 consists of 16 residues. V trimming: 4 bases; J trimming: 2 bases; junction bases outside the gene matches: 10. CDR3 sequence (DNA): TGTGCCAGCAGCCGAACCAGCGGGAGAGGACAAGAGACCCAGTACTTC. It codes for CASSRTSGRGQETQYF.

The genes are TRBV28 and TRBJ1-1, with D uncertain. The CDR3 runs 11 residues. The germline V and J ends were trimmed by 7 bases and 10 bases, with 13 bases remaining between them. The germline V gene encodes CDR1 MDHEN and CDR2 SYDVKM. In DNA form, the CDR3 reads TGTGCCAGCATGGGCGAGAAAGGAGCTTTCTTT. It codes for CASMGEKGAFF.

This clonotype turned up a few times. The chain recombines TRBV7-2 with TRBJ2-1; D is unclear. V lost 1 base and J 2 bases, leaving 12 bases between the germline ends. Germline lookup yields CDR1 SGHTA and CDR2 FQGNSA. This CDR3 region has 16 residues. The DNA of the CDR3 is TGTGCCAGCAGCTTAGGTCAGTGGTCACCCTACAATGAGCAGTTCTTC. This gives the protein CASSLGQWSPYNEQFF.

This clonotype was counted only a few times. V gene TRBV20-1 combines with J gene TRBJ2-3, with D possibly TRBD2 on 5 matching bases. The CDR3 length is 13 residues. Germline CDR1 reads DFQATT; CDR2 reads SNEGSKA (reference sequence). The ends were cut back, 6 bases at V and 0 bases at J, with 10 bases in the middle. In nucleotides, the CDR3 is TGCAGTGCGCCGGAGGCTAGCACAGATACGCAGTATTTT. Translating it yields CSAPEASTDTQYF.

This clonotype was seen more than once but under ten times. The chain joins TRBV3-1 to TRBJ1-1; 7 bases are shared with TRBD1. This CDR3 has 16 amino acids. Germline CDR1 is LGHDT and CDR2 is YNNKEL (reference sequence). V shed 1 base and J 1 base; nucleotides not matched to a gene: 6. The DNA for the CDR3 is TGTGCCAGCAGCCAAGTAAGGTACAGGGGGAACACTGAAGCTTTCTTT. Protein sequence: CASSQVRYRGNTEAFF. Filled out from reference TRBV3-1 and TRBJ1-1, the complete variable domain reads DTAVSQTPKYLVTQMGNDKSIKCEQNLGHDTMYWYKQDSKKFLKIMFSYNNKELIINETVPNRFSPKSPDKAHLNLHINSLELGDSAVYFCASSQVRYRGNTEAFFGQGTRLTVV.

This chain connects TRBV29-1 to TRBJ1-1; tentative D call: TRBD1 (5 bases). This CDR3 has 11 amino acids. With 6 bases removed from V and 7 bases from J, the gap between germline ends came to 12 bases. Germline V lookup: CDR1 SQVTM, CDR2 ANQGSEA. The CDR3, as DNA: TGCAGCGTGACCAGGACAATTGAAGCTTTCTTT. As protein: CSVTRTIEAFF. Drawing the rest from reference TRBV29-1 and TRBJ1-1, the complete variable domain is SAVISQKPSRDICQRGTSLTIQCQVDSQVTMMFWYRQQPGQSLTLIATANQGSEATYESGFVIDKFPISRPNLTFSTLTVSNMSPEDSSIYLCSVTRTIEAFFGQGTRLTVV.

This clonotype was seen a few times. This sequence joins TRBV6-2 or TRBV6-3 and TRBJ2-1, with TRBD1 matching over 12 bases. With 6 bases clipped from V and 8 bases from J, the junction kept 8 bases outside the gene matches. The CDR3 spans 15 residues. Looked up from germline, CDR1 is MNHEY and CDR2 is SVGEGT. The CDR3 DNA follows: TGTGCCAGCAGGGGACAGGGGGCTTTGTTCTATGAGCAGTTCTTC. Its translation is CASRGQGALFYEQFF.

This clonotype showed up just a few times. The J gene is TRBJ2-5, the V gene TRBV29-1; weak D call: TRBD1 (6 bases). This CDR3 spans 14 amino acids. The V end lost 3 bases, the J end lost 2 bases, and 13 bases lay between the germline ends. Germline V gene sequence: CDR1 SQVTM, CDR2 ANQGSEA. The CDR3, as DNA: TGCAGCGTTGATTCGGGACACTTACAAGAGACCCAGTACTTC. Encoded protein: CSVDSGHLQETQYF.

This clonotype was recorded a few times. The CDR3: CSAIRDGAYEQYF. CDR3 sequence (DNA): TGCAGTGCCATCCGGGACGGAGCCTACGAGCAGTACTTC. This chain uses TRBV20-1 with TRBJ2-7, with D tentatively TRBD1 or TRBD2 (5 bases each). V lost 6 bases, J lost 2 bases, and 14 bases lay in between. The V gene's germline CDR1 is DFQATT and CDR2 SNEGSKA (reference sequence). The CDR3 loop spans 13 amino acids.

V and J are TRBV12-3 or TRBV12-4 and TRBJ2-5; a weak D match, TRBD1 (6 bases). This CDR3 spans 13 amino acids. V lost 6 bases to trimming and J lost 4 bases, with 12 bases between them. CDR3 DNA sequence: TGTGCCAGCAGCGAAACAGGGTTAGAGACCCAGTACTTC. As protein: CASSETGLETQYF.

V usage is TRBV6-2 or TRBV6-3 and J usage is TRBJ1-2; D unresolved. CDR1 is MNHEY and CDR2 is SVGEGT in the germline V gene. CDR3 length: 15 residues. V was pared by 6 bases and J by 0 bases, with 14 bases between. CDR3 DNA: TGTGCCAGCAGCACCGCCCGGTACACTAACTATGGCTACACCTTC. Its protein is CASSTARYTNYGYTF.

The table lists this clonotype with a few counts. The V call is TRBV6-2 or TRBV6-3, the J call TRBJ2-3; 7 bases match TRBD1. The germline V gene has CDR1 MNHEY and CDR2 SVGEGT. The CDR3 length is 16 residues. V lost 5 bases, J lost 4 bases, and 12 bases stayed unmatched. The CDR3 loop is CASSTRQGQSPDTQYF. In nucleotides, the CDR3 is TGTGCCAGCAGTACAAGACAGGGTCAGAGTCCAGATACGCAGTATTTT.

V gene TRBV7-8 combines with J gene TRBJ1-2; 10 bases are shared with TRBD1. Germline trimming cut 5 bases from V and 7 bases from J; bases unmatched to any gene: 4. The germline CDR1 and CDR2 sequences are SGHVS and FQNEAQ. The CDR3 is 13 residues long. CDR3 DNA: TGTGCCAGCAGCAAACGGACAGGGGGTGGCTACACCTTC. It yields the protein CASSKRTGGGYTF.

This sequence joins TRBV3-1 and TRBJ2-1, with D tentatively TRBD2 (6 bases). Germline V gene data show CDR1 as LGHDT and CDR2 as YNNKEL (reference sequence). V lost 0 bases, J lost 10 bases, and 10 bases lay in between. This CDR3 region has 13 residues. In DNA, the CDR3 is TGTGCCAGCAGCCAAGATCGGAGCGGGGAGCAGTTCTTC. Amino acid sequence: CASSQDRSGEQFF.

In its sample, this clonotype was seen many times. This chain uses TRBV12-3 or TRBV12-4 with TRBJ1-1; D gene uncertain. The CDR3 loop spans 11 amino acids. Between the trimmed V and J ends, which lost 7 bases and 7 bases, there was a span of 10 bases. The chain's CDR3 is CASTTYSEAFF. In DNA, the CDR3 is TGTGCCAGCACCACTTACAGTGAAGCTTTCTTT.

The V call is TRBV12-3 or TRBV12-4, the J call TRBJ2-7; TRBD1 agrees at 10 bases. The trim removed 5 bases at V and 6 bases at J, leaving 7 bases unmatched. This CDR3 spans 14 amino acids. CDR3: CASSRGQGKSEQYF. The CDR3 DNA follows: TGTGCCAGCAGTAGGGGACAGGGGAAGAGCGAGCAGTACTTC.